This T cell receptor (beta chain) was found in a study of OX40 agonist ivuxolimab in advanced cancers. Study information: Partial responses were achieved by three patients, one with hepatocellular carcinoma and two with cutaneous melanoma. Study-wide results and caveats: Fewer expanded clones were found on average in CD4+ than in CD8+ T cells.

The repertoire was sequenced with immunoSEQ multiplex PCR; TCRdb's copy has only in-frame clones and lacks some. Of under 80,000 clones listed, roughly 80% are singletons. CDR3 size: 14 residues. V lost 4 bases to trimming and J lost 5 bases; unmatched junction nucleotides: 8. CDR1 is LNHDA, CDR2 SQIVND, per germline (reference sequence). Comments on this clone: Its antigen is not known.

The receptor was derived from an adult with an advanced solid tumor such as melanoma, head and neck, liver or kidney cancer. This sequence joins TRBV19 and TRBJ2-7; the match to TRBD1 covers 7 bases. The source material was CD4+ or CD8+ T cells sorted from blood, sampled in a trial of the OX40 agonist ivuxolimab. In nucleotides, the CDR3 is TGTGCCAGTAGTACGGGCGACAGGGCCCACGAGCAGTACTTC. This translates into CASSTGDRAHEQYF.